This T cell receptor beta chain was sequenced for a study of blood T cell repertoires in COVID-19 (dated by TCRdb to 2020 to 2021). With respect to the entire study: The collaborator samples originated in the United States, Italy and Spain and spanned the acute and convalescent phases of COVID-19. The material from the prospective study consisted of cDNA or gDNA derived from T cells, B-cell-depleted T cells, or PBMCs. A freely available public database, intended as a resource for researchers studying the immune response to SARS-CoV-2, is where the repertoires were released. Samples came from the ongoing ImmuneRACE study (first 160 participants) plus 1,254 subjects from 6 global collaborators. Deeply sampled blood TCRbeta repertoires from subjects exposed to, actively infected with, or recovered from COVID-19 were included in the dataset. Where available, HLA class I and class II types were obtained from metadata supplied by the sample provider rather than from assay-based typing. A de-identified subject ID, COVID-19 status, age in years and sex were almost always included in the sample metadata.

Broad study findings and their caveats: The amount of clinical and demographic metadata varied by source and participant and was provided uncurated.

The immunoSEQ Assay, a bias-controlled multiplex PCR, was used to amplify TCRbeta CDR3 regions from genomic DNA. In the paper's pipeline: The number of nucleated cells in each sample was estimated by amplification of reference gene primers within the assay. Sequence reads were collapsed and filtered to measure the absolute abundance of every unique TCRbeta CDR3 rearrangement. For each sample, productive Simpson clonality was calculated as the square root of Simpson's diversity index across productive rearrangements. This is the immuneACCESS table as TCRdb keeps it, with only in-frame sequences that have V and J called. A part of the clones is gone; compared with another copy, unresolved V genes explain less than half, and the rest is unexplained. V, J and clone size derive from that table, while D and trimming were established from the DNA sequence. The sample table contains roughly 350,000 clones; only one count was recorded for more than 70% of them. The ten largest clones take up about 9.4% of the sample.

As regards this clone: Its antigen target is currently unknown. No base qualities exist here, and no much larger clone lies one base off it.

In the germline V gene (reference sequence), CDR1 corresponds to MNHNY and CDR2 to SVGAGI. Reading from cysteine to phenylalanine, the CDR3 counts 13 amino acids. Only CDR3 DNA is held: 39 bases, read in frame from base 1. At one collaborating source in Seattle, patients were enrolled during active infection and were followed longitudinally through the course of disease. Whole blood was collected in K2EDTA tubes by collaborating institutions according to the institutions' own protocols. Collaborator samples were shipped for TCRbeta analysis as frozen whole blood, isolated PBMCs, or DNA extracted from either sample type.

The clonotype originates from a woman aged 25 to 45 with COVID-19, enrolled during active disease. Sequences were obtained from peripheral blood. The receptor chain draws on TRBV6-6 and TRBJ1-2, with the D gene not clear enough to name. The CDR3 is CASAGVKSYGYTF. The DNA sequence follows: TGTGCTTCGGCCGGGGTCAAGTCCTATGGCTACACCTTC.